This T cell receptor (beta chain) came from a study of graft-versus-host responses after intestinal transplantation. Study at large: As for transplant type, recipients had multivisceral, liver-intestinal, or isolated intestinal grafts.

This table comes from immunoSEQ multiplex PCR, and its TCRdb copy is limited to in-frame clones, with some not included. The sample yields 85,000 to 100,000 clones, about 94% seen once. Note on this clone: Its antigen is unidentified. Germline is not matched at one junction end, which may reflect a read error.

Findings of the study overall: Graft-donor T cell macrochimerism in patients accompanied high graft-versus-host to host-versus-graft clonal ratios in allografts.

Germline V gene lookup returns CDR1 LNHDA and CDR2 SQIVND (reference sequence). The CDR3 consists of 15 residues. The sample was unstimulated CD4+ T cells sorted from spleen or lymph node cells, taken before intestinal transplant. This receptor was identified in a human donor who received an intestinal transplant. The chain combines TRBV19 with TRBJ1-5; TRBD1 aligns across 8 bases. Here the CDR3 reads CAGSTDRGGNQPQHF. CDR3 in DNA: TGTGCCGGTAGTACCGACAGGGGTGGCAATCAGCCCCAGCATTTT.